Shown below are 19 T cell receptor beta chains from a single sample sequenced in a study of cytomegalovirus exposure and HLA in healthy donors. Both 60 Vbeta primers and 13 Jbeta primers went into the PCR. The repertoire was sequenced with immunoSEQ multiplex PCR; TCRdb's copy has only in-frame clones and lacks some. The table shows about 36,000 clones, with approximately 55% occurring only once. The sequenced sample was PBMCs. These receptors were obtained from a woman in her thirties or forties in good health and CMV-seropositive.

The J gene is TRBJ1-2, the V gene TRBV28, with TRBD1 identical over 7 bases. The J segment lost 5 bases and the V segment lost 1 base, leaving 7 bases of the junction unmatched. This CDR3 spans 15 amino acids. Germline V gives CDR1 MDHEN, CDR2 SYDVKM. CDR3 loop: CASSLLRDSVYGYTF. The CDR3 bases are TGTGCCAGCAGTTTATTAAGGGACAGCGTTTATGGCTACACCTTC.

In its sample, this clone was seen a few times. The chain employs TRBV6-1 and TRBJ2-5, with no clear D. The J call is doubtful: the DNA matches TRBJ2-7 better. Per the germline V gene, CDR1 is MNHNS and CDR2 is SASEGT. This CDR3 has 15 amino acids. The CDR3 DNA sequence: TGTGCCAGCAGTGAAGTGCCACTCTCCTCCTACGAGCAGTACTTC. The encoded protein is CASSEVPLSSYEQYF.

This clone has more than one count but fewer than ten. The rearrangement uses TRBV27 and TRBJ1-6; 7 bases match TRBD1. There are 18 residues in the CDR3. Germline assignment: CDR1 MNHEY and CDR2 SMNVEV (reference sequence). J gave up 0 bases and V 4 bases, and 9 bases lay outside the gene matches. The CDR3 loop is CASSSPGQPPSYNSPLHF. The CDR3 DNA sequence: TGTGCCAGCAGTTCCCCGGGACAGCCGCCCTCCTATAATTCACCCCTCCACTTT.

V gene TRBV7-2 combines with J gene TRBJ1-3, with 7 bases aligning to TRBD1. V lost 1 base, J lost 4 bases, and 4 bases stayed unmatched. There are 15 residues in the CDR3. Looked up from germline, CDR1 is SGHTA and CDR2 is FQGNSA. As DNA, the CDR3 is TGTGCCAGCAGCTTAGACAGGGGAAAGGGAAACACCATATATTTT. It specifies CASSLDRGKGNTIYF.

This clone was recorded a few times. The chain links TRBV6-1 to TRBJ1-2; 8 positions match TRBD1. With 7 bases clipped from V and 3 bases from J, the junction kept 7 bases outside the gene matches. Germline CDR1 and CDR2: MNHNS and SASEGT. The CDR3 loop spans 14 amino acids. CDR3 sequence: CASKRTGRDYGYTF. As DNA, the CDR3 is TGTGCCAGCAAGAGGACAGGGAGGGACTATGGCTACACCTTC.

This clone has only one observation. The chain links TRBV15 to TRBJ1-5; weak D call: TRBD1 (6 bases). This CDR3 region has 15 residues. Per the germline V gene, CDR1 is LNHNV and CDR2 is YYDKDF (reference sequence). The ends were cut back, 0 bases at V and 7 bases at J, with 13 bases in the middle. For the CDR3, the DNA is TGTGCCACCAGCAGAGATACGGGGGGCAGACAGCCCCAGCATTTT. This gives the protein CATSRDTGGRQPQHF.

The gene calls are TRBV13 and TRBJ2-1, with 12 bases fitting TRBD2. CDR1 PRHDT and CDR2 FYEKMQ come from the germline V gene (reference sequence). The CDR3 length is 15 residues. With 8 bases clipped from V and 9 bases from J, the junction kept 11 bases outside the gene matches. The CDR3 bases are TGTGCCAGCGCGAACCTAGCGGGGGGGAGACGTGAGCAGTTCTTC. This translates into CASANLAGGRREQFF.

This chain links TRBV5-4 with TRBJ2-1, with D possibly matching TRBD2 (7 bases). Germline V gene sequence: CDR1 SGHNT, CDR2 YYREEE (reference sequence). The CDR3 consists of 15 residues. The V gene lost 5 bases and the J gene lost 2 bases, with 14 bases spanning the gap. The CDR3 reads CASSLGGGPYNEQFF. The CDR3 DNA is TGTGCCAGCAGTCTAGGCGGGGGCCCCTACAATGAGCAGTTCTTC.

The chain combines TRBV10-3 with TRBJ2-7, with 9 positions matching TRBD2. The trim removed 4 bases at V and 0 bases at J, leaving 1 base unmatched. Germline CDR1 is ENHRY and CDR2 is SYGVKD. This CDR3 region has 14 residues. CDR3 sequence reads: CAISGGRASYEQYF. The CDR3 DNA follows: TGTGCCATCAGTGGCGGGAGGGCCTCCTACGAGCAGTACTTC.

The chain employs TRBV12-5 and TRBJ1-6, with TRBD1 matching over 11 bases. This CDR3 comprises 15 residues. The germline CDR1 and CDR2 sequences are LGHNT and FRNRAP. V lost 6 bases and J lost 9; bases outside the gene matches: 7. The CDR3 nucleotides read TGTGCTAGTGGCCCAGGACAGGGGGCGTTTTCACCCCTCCACTTT. As protein: CASGPGQGAFSPLHF.

CDR3 nucleotide sequence: TGTGCCAGTAGGGCCCCCAGGGGTGGTGAGCAGTACTTC. Translation: CASRAPRGGEQYF. The chain has TRBV19 and TRBJ2-7; D may be TRBD1 (6 bases). V shed 6 bases and J shed 7 bases, with 16 bases lying between them. The germline V gene has CDR1 LNHDA and CDR2 SQIVND (reference sequence). The CDR3 spans 13 residues.

The chain couples TRBV27 to TRBJ1-5, with D possibly matching TRBD1 (5 bases). The CDR3 spans 14 residues. V was cut by 5 bases and J by 2 bases, with 10 bases left in between. Germline V gene data show CDR1 as MNHEY and CDR2 as SMNVEV (reference sequence). The CDR3 is CASSPRDGNQPQHF. The CDR3 coding sequence is TGTGCCAGCAGTCCCAGGGATGGCAATCAGCCCCAGCATTTT.

The chain has TRBV4-2 and TRBJ2-6; D is possibly TRBD2 (5 bases). The V end was cut by 3 bases, the J end by 1 base, with 13 bases between. Germline V gene sequence: CDR1 LGHNA, CDR2 YNFKEQ. The CDR3 runs to 17 residues. The chain's CDR3 is CASSHAAGGSGANVLTF. For the CDR3, the DNA is TGTGCCAGCAGCCATGCGGCAGGAGGTTCTGGGGCCAACGTCCTGACTTTC.

The chain employs TRBV4-3 and TRBJ2-1; a possible D gene is TRBD2 (6 bases). The CDR3 consists of 16 residues. Looked up from germline, CDR1 is LGHNA and CDR2 is YSLEER. Trimming pared 1 base from V and 2 bases from J, leaving 12 bases between. CDR3 loop: CASSQGIGGAYNEQFF. The CDR3 coding sequence is TGCGCCAGCAGCCAAGGCATCGGGGGTGCCTACAATGAGCAGTTCTTC.

V gene TRBV5-1 combines with J gene TRBJ2-7, with TRBD1 matching over 8 bases. Germline V gene data show CDR1 as SGHRS and CDR2 as YFSETQ. The CDR3 runs to 16 residues. With 0 bases clipped from V and 6 bases from J, the junction kept 11 bases outside the gene matches. CDR3: CASSLGPQGARREQYF. CDR3 in DNA: TGCGCCAGCAGCTTGGGGCCCCAGGGGGCACGGCGCGAGCAGTACTTC.

The chain has TRBV7-2 and TRBJ2-7, with D uncertain. CDR3 size: 14 residues. V was pared by 5 bases and J by 4 bases, with 15 bases between. CDR1 is SGHTA and CDR2 is FQGNSA in the germline V gene. CDR3 DNA: TGTGCCAGCAGCCCTAAAGGCAGGTGGTACGAGCAGTACTTC. Encoded protein: CASSPKGRWYEQYF.

The chain uses TRBV5-8 and TRBJ1-1; 8 nucleotides match TRBD1. After removal of 4 bases from V and 1 base from J, the junction contained 3 bases not matched to a gene. Germline lookup yields CDR1 SGHTS and CDR2 YDEGEE. The CDR3 totals 14 residues. The CDR3 spells CASSHDRGNTEAFF. In nucleotides, the CDR3 is TGTGCCAGCAGCCACGACAGGGGGAACACTGAAGCTTTCTTT.

The V call is TRBV4-2, the J call TRBJ1-1; weak D call: TRBD1 (6 bases). This CDR3 has 16 residues. V lost 2 bases and J 1 base, leaving 14 bases between the germline ends. CDR1 and CDR2 from the germline V gene are LGHNA and YNFKEQ. The CDR3 region has the DNA TGTGCCAGCAGCCAATCCCGCGGCAGGGGGAACACTGAAGCTTTCTTT. Its protein product is CASSQSRGRGNTEAFF.

This clone showed up just a few times. The chain is built from TRBV10-3 and TRBJ2-1; 10 nucleotides line up with TRBD2. CDR3 length equals 18 residues. The germline V gene has CDR1 ENHRY and CDR2 SYGVKD. Trimming removed 6 bases from V and 1 base from J; junction bases left unmatched: 12. Here the CDR3 DNA reads TGTGCCATCAGGGGGGCTAGCGGGGGAAATAGGTCCTACAATGAGCAGTTCTTC. Translated: CAIRGASGGNRSYNEQFF.